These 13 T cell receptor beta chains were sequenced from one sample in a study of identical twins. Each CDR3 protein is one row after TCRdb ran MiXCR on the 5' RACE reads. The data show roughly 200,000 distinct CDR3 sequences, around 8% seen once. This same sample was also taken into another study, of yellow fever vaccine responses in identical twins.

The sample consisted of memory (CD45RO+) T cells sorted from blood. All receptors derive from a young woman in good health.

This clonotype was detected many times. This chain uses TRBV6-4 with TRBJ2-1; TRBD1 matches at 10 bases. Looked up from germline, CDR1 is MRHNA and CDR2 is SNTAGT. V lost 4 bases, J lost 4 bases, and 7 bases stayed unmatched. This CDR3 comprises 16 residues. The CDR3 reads CASSVFGTGEYNEQFF. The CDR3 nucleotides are TGTGCCAGCAGTGTATTCGGGACAGGGGAATACAATGAGCAGTTCTTC.

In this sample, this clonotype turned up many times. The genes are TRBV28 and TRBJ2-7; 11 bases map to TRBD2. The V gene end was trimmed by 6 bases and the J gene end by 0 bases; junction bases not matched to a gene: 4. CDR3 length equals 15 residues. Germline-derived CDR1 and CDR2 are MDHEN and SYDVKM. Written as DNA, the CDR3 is TGTGCCAGCAGGAGACTAGCGGGAATCTCCTACGAGCAGTACTTC. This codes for CASRRLAGISYEQYF.

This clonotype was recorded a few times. CDR3 region: CASSREGVQPQHF. The CDR3 DNA reads as TGCGCCAGCAGCCGGGAGGGGGTCCAGCCCCAGCATTTT. This chain links TRBV4-1 with TRBJ1-5, with D possibly being TRBD1 (6 bases). The V end was cut by 4 bases, the J end by 7 bases, with 11 bases between. Germline V gene data show CDR1 as MGHRA and CDR2 as YSYEKL. This CDR3 contains 13 residues.

The CDR3 bases are TGTGCTAGTGGCGCAGTAACAGGGAACACCGGGGAGCTGTTTTTT. Its translation: CASGAVTGNTGELFF. V gene TRBV12-5 combines with J gene TRBJ2-2; a possible D gene is TRBD1 (5 bases). CDR1 is LGHNT, CDR2 FRNRAP, per germline. CDR3 size: 15 residues. The V gene lost 6 bases and the J gene lost 1 base, with 12 bases spanning the gap.

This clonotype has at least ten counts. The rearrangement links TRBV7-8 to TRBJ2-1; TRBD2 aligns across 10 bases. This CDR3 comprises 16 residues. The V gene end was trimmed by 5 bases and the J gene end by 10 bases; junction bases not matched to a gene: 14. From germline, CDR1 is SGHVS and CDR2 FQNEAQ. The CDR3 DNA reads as TGTGCCAGCAGCCCCCTAGCCGGAGCGGGAGGGAGAGAGCAGTTCTTC. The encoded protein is CASSPLAGAGGREQFF.

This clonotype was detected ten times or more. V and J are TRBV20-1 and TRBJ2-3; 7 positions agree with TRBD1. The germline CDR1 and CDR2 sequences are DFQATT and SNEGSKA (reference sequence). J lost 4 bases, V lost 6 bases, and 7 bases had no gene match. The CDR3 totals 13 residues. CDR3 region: CSADRENADTQYF. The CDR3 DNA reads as TGCAGTGCCGACAGGGAAAATGCAGATACGCAGTATTTT.

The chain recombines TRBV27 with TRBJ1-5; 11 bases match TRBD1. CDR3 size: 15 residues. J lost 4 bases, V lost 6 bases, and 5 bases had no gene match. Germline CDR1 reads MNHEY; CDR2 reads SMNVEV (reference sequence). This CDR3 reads CASSCGQGANQPQHF. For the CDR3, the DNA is TGTGCCAGCAGCTGTGGACAGGGGGCGAATCAGCCCCAGCATTTT.

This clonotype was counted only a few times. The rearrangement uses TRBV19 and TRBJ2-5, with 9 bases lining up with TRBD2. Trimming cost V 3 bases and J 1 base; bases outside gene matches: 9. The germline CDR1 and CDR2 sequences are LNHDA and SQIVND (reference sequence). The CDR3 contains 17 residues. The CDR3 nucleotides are TGTGCCAGTAGTATTGGGTCGGCGGGAGGGCCCCAAGAGACCCAGTACTTC. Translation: CASSIGSAGGPQETQYF.

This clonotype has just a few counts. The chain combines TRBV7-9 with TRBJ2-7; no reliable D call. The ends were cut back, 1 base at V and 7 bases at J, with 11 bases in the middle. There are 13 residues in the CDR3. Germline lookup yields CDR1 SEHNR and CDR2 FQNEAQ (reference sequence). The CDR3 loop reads CASSLGRIGEQYF. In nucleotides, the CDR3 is TGTGCCAGCAGCTTAGGGCGGATCGGAGAGCAGTACTTC.

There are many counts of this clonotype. The CDR3, as DNA: TGTGCCATCAGTGAGTCCGAAGGGACTGAAGCTTTCTTT. This sequence encodes CAISESEGTEAFF. The chain is built from TRBV10-3 and TRBJ1-1; D is uncertain. V was pared by 0 bases and J by 5 bases, with 7 bases between. The CDR3 consists of 13 residues. Germline CDR1 ENHRY, CDR2 SYGVKD.

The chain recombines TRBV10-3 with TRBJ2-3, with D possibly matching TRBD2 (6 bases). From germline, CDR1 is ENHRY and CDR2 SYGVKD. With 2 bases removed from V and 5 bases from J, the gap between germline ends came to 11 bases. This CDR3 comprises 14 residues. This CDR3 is CAISEPPSVDTQYF. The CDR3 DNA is TGTGCCATCAGTGAGCCTCCTAGCGTAGATACGCAGTATTTT.

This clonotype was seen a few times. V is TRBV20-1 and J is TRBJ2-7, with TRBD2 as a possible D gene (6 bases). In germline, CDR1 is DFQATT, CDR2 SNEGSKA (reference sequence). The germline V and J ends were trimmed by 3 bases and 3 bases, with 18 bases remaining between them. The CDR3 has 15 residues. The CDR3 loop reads CSASSAGGGDYEQYF. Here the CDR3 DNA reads TGCAGTGCTAGTTCGGCTGGTGGAGGGGACTACGAGCAGTACTTC.

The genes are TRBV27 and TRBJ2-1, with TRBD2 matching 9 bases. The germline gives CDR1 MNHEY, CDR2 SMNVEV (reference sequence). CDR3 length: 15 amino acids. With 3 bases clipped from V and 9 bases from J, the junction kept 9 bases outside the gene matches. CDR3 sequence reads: CASSFRNSGRVEQFF. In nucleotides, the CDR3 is TGTGCCAGCAGTTTTAGGAATAGCGGGAGAGTTGAGCAGTTCTTC.